This note documents a single TCR beta chain sequence. CDR3 length: 15 residues. V gave up 4 bases and J gave up 4 bases; unmatched junction bases: 5. The germline V gene encodes CDR1 SGHTA and CDR2 FQGNSA. This entry is derived from a study of cytomegalovirus exposure and HLA in healthy donors. Sequencing used immunoSEQ multiplex PCR; TCRdb keeps in-frame clones, though not all of them. The sample has roughly 130,000 clones, roughly 91% seen once; the top ten hold approximately 3.3%. The rearrangement joins TRBV7-2 to TRBJ2-1; TRBD1 agrees at 9 bases. The source of this sequence is a man aged 25-40 years in good health and CMV-seronegative. Sequencing was performed on PBMCs. The CDR3, as DNA: TGTGCCAGCAGCTCGACAGGGGGTGATTACAATGAGCAGTTCTTC. Its translation is CASSSTGGDYNEQFF. Based on the CDR3 plus reference TRBV7-2 and TRBJ2-1, the full variable domain is GAGVSQSPSNKVTEKGKDVELRCDPISGHTALYWYRQSLGQGLEFLIYFQGNSAPDKSGLPSDRFSAERTGGSVSTLTIQRTQQEDSAVYLCASSSTGGDYNEQFFGPGTRLTVL.